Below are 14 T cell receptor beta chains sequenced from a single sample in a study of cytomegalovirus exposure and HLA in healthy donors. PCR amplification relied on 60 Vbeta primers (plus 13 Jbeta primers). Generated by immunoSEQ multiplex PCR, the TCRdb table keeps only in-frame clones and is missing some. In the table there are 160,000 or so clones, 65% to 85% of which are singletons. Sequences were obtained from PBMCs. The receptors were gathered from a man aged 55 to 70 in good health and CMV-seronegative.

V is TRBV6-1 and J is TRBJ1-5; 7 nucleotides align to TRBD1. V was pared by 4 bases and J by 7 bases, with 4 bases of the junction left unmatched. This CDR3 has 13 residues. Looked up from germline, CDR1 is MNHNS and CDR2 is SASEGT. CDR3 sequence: CASSVVQGQPQHF. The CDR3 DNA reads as TGTGCCAGCAGTGTGGTACAGGGGCAGCCCCAGCATTTT.

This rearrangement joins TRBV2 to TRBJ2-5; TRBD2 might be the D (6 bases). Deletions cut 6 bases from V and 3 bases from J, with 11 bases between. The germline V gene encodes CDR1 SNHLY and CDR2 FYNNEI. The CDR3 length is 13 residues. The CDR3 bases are TGTGCCAGCAGAAAAGGACTAAAAGAGACCCAGTACTTC. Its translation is CASRKGLKETQYF.

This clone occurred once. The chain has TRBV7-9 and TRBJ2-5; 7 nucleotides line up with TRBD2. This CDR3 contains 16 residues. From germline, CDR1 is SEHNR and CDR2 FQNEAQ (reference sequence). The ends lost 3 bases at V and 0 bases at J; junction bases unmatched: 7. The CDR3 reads CASSLGTGGYQETQYF. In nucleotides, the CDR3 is TGTGCCAGCAGCTTGGGCACGGGAGGATACCAAGAGACCCAGTACTTC.

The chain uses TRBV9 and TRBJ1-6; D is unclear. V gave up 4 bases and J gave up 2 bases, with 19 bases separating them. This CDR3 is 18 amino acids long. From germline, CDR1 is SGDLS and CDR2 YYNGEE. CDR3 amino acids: CASSPSYNSQTYNSPLHF. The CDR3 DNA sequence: TGTGCCAGCAGCCCCAGCTACAACAGCCAAACCTATAATTCACCCCTCCACTTT. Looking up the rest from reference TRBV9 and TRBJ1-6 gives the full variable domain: DSGVTQTPKHLITATGQRVTLRCSPRSGDLSVYWYQQSLDQGLQFLIQYYNGEERAKGNILERFSAQQFPDLHSELNLSSLELGDSALYFCASSPSYNSQTYNSPLHFGNGTRLTVT.

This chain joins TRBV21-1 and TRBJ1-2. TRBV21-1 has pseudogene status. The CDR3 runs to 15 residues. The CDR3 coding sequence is TGTGCCAGCAGCCGGGGTGACGGATCTAACTATGGCTACACCTTC. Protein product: CASSRGDGSNYGYTF.

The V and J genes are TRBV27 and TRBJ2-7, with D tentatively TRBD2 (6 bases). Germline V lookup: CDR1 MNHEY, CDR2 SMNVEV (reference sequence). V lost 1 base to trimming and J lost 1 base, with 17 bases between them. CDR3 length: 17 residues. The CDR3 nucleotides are TGTGCCAGCAGTTTATTCCCAGGAGGGCAGGCGTCCTACGAGCAGTACTTC. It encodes CASSLFPGGQASYEQYF.

This CDR3 is CASSSHSSYEQYF. For the CDR3, the DNA is TGTGCCAGCAGCTCTCACAGCTCCTACGAGCAGTACTTC. The chain links TRBV7-8 to TRBJ2-7; D remains ambiguous. This CDR3 region has 13 residues. Germline lookup yields CDR1 SGHVS and CDR2 FQNEAQ. Trimming shortened V by 4 bases and J by 0 bases, and 7 bases separated the two germline ends.

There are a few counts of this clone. The DNA of the CDR3 is TGTGCCAGCAGTTTAATAGCGGGGGGCCTAAATGAGCAGTTCTTC. It translates to CASSLIAGGLNEQFF. The chain uses TRBV28 and TRBJ2-1; 10 nucleotides line up with TRBD2. V dropped 2 bases and J dropped 7; count of bases not matched to a gene: 5. The CDR3 has 15 amino acids. The V gene's germline CDR1 is MDHEN and CDR2 SYDVKM.

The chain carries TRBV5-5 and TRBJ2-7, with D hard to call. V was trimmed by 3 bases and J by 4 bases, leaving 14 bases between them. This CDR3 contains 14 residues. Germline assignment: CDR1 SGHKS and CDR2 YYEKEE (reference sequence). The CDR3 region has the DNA TGTGCCAGCAGCTCCCCCACTACAAGGTACGAGCAGTACTTC. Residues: CASSSPTTRYEQYF.

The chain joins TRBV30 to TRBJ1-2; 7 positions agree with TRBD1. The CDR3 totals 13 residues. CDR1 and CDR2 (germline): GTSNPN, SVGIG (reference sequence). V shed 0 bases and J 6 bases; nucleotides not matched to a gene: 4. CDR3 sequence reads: CAWSVYQGDGYTF. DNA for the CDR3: TGTGCCTGGAGTGTTTACCAGGGGGATGGCTACACCTTC.

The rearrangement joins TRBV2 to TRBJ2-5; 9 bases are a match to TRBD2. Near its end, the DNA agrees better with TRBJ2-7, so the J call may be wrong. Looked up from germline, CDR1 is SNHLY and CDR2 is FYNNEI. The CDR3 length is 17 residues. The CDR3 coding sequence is TGTGCCAGCAGTGGAGTTAGCGGGAGTGGTGTGCACTACGAGCAGTACTTC. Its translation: CASSGVSGSGVHYEQYF.

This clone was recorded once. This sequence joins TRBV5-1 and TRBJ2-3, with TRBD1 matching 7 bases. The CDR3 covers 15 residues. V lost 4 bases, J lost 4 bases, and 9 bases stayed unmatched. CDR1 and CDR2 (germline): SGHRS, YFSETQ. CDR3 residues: CASSIGQARADTQYF. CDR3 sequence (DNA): TGCGCCAGCAGCATCGGACAGGCCCGGGCAGATACGCAGTATTTT. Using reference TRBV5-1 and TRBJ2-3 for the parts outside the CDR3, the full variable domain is KAGVTQTPRYLIKTRGQQVTLSCSPISGHRSVSWYQQTPGQGLQFLFEYFSETQRNKGNFPGRFSGRQFSNSRSEMNVSTLELGDSALYLCASSIGQARADTQYFGPGTRLTVL.

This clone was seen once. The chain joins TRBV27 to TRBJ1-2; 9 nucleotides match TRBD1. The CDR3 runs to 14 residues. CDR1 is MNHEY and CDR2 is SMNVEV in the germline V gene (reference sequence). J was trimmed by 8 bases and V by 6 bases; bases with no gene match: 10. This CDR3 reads CASSATGGYGGYTF. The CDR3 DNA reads TGTGCCAGCAGCGCTACAGGGGGCTACGGGGGCTACACCTTC.

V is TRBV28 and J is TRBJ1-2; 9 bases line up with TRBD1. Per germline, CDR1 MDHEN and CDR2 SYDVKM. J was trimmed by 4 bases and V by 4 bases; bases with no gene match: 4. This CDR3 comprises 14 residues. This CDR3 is CASSYEGQGYGYTF. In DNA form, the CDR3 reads TGTGCCAGCAGTTACGAGGGACAGGGCTATGGCTACACCTTC.